Presented here are 20 T cell receptor beta chains from one specimen sequenced in a study of shared clonotypes between healthy human individuals. Naive CD8 cells lacked CD45RO and underwent positive selection for CCR7, leaving out terminally differentiated effector memory CD45RA+ cells. This table comes from immunoSEQ multiplex PCR, and its TCRdb copy is limited to in-frame clones, with some not included. Seen here are millions of clones, about 92% observed once, and the top ten hold under 2%. Input material: naive CD8+ T cells from PBMCs. The source of these receptors is a man aged 18 to 30 in good health. Some clones in this sample may be carry-over from other donors' samples.

As DNA, the CDR3 is TGTGCCAGCAGCTTGGAGAAGCAGTACTTC. It specifies CASSLEKQYF. This chain uses TRBV11-2 with TRBJ2-7; D unclear. The germline V and J ends were trimmed by 3 bases and 8 bases, with 5 bases remaining between them. This CDR3 comprises 10 residues. Germline CDR1 reads SGHAT; CDR2 reads FQNNGV.

The chain combines TRBV9 with TRBJ1-2; no reliable D call. The germline V and J ends were trimmed by 1 base and 2 bases, with 15 bases remaining between them. The germline V gene encodes CDR1 SGDLS and CDR2 YYNGEE. The CDR3 length is 16 residues. The CDR3 loop is CASSVIPEQLNYGYTF. The CDR3 nucleotides are TGTGCCAGCAGCGTAATCCCTGAGCAGCTGAACTATGGCTACACCTTC. The entire variable domain, with the rest obtained from reference TRBV9 and TRBJ1-2, is as follows: DSGVTQTPKHLITATGQRVTLRCSPRSGDLSVYWYQQSLDQGLQFLIQYYNGEERAKGNILERFSAQQFPDLHSELNLSSLELGDSALYFCASSVIPEQLNYGYTFGSGTRLTVV.

The chain couples TRBV5-6 to TRBJ2-1, with 10 nucleotides matching TRBD2. The germline CDR1 and CDR2 sequences are SGHDT and YYEEEE. V lost 4 bases and J lost 9; bases outside the gene matches: 16. This CDR3 has 17 residues. For the CDR3, the DNA is TGTGCCAGCAGCGTGTTAACCGGGACTAGCGAGTTCATTGAGCAGTTCTTC. The encoded protein is CASSVLTGTSEFIEQFF.

This chain uses TRBV2 with TRBJ2-7; D not resolved. CDR1 and CDR2 (germline): SNHLY, FYNNEI. With 9 bases removed from V and 6 bases from J, the gap between germline ends came to 24 bases. The CDR3 contains 15 residues. CDR3: CARGQGGEMGSEQYF. The CDR3 DNA reads as TGTGCCAGGGGTCAAGGTGGGGAAATGGGGTCCGAGCAGTACTTC.

The chain's CDR3 is CASSGRSGPNYGYTF. The CDR3, as DNA: TGTGCCAGCAGTGGACGATCGGGGCCGAACTATGGCTACACCTTC. This chain uses TRBV2 with TRBJ1-2; a possible D gene is TRBD1 (5 bases). The CDR3 has 15 residues. Germline CDR1 and CDR2: SNHLY and FYNNEI. V shed 4 bases and J shed 2 bases, with 14 bases lying between them.

This clone occurred a few times. One end of the junction does not line up with germline, which may come from a read error. At the DNA level, this CDR3 is encoded by other sequences in the same sample as well. The chain links TRBV12-5 to TRBJ1-1; D is possibly TRBD1 (6 bases). CDR1 is LGHNT and CDR2 is FRNRAP in the germline V gene. The CDR3 length is 12 residues. CDR3 nucleotides: TGTGCTAGTGGGTTGGGGGGCCCTGAAGCTTTCTTT. Its protein is CASGLGGPEAFF.

V is TRBV4-1 and J is TRBJ2-7; tentatively, D is TRBD2 (6 bases). The germline V gene has CDR1 MGHRA and CDR2 YSYEKL. The V gene lost 0 bases and the J gene lost 0 bases, with 15 bases spanning the gap. This CDR3 is built from 17 residues. The CDR3 protein is CASSQEQERRGSYEQYF. The CDR3 region has the DNA TGCGCCAGCAGCCAAGAACAGGAGCGGAGGGGCTCCTACGAGCAGTACTTC.

This clone was counted only a few times. This sequence joins TRBV7-9 and TRBJ1-2; TRBD1 agrees at 8 bases. The J segment lost 2 bases and the V segment lost 4 bases, leaving 6 bases of the junction unmatched. Germline-derived CDR1 and CDR2 are SEHNR and FQNEAQ (reference sequence). The CDR3 length is 15 residues. The CDR3 coding sequence is TGTGCCAGCAGCTCCACCCGGACAGGGAACTATGGCTACACCTTC. Translation: CASSSTRTGNYGYTF.

This chain uses TRBV28 with TRBJ2-7; D remains unclear. V was pared by 7 bases and J by 3 bases, with 16 bases between. Germline CDR1 is MDHEN and CDR2 is SYDVKM. This CDR3 comprises 14 residues. CDR3 bases: TGTGCCAGCACCCCGGGTAGGTTCAACTACGAGCAGTACTTC. Its protein product is CASTPGRFNYEQYF.

This clone was seen just once. CDR3 protein: CASSLRGTSGDLEQYF. CDR3 in DNA: TGCGCCAGCAGCTTGCGTGGGACTAGCGGGGACCTCGAGCAGTACTTC. The chain links TRBV5-1 to TRBJ2-7, with 13 bases that match TRBD2. The CDR3 sequence is 16 residues long. Trimming at V came to 1 base and at J to 6 bases, leaving 7 bases not matched to a gene. Per the germline V gene, CDR1 is SGHRS and CDR2 is YFSETQ.

With regard to this clone: Other DNA sequences of this sample code for an identical CDR3. This chain uses TRBV9 with TRBJ2-1, with 12 bases that match TRBD2. J gave up 7 bases and V 3 bases, and 8 bases lay outside the gene matches. The CDR3 covers 16 residues. CDR1 is SGDLS, CDR2 YYNGEE, per germline. In nucleotides, the CDR3 is TGTGCCAGCAGCGATCCCCTAGCGGGAGGGCCGAATGAGCAGTTCTTC. Encoded protein: CASSDPLAGGPNEQFF.

The chain couples TRBV28 to TRBJ1-2; 9 nucleotides line up with TRBD1. The CDR3 totals 17 residues. Germline trimming cut 3 bases from V and 5 bases from J; bases unmatched to any gene: 13. The V gene's germline CDR1 is MDHEN and CDR2 SYDVKM. The CDR3 bases are TGTGCCAGCAGTTTTAGGGACAGGGCTTTTAACGGGTATGGCTACACCTTC. It is translated as CASSFRDRAFNGYGYTF.

On this clone itself: This sample also contains other DNA sequences that code for the same CDR3. This chain uses TRBV28 with TRBJ2-7; 8 bases align to TRBD1. CDR3 size: 15 residues. V shed 6 bases and J 5 bases; nucleotides not matched to a gene: 12. CDR1 and CDR2 (germline): MDHEN, SYDVKM. CDR3: CASRSTRDRGHEQYF. As DNA, the CDR3 is TGTGCCAGCAGATCGACGAGAGACAGGGGCCACGAGCAGTACTTC.

V usage is TRBV29-1 and J usage is TRBJ1-2; D is possibly TRBD1 (5 bases). Trimming pared 3 bases from V and 3 bases from J, leaving 17 bases between. CDR3 length: 15 residues. Germline loops: CDR1 SQVTM, CDR2 ANQGSEA. CDR3 amino acids: CSVDLRHGGDYGYTF. CDR3 DNA: TGCAGCGTTGACCTGCGACACGGGGGGGACTATGGCTACACCTTC.

Worth noting for this clone: The same CDR3 also results from other DNA sequences found in this sample. The chain is built from TRBV19 and TRBJ2-7; D might be TRBD1 (6 bases). The CDR3 is 14 amino acids. The V and J ends lost 3 bases and 1 base respectively, with 10 bases between them. Germline CDR1 is LNHDA and CDR2 is SQIVND (reference sequence). In nucleotides, the CDR3 is TGTGCCAGTAGTATCGTGACAGGTTCCTACGAGCAGTACTTC. This gives the protein CASSIVTGSYEQYF.

The chain is built from TRBV7-7 and TRBJ2-3; TRBD2 agrees at 13 bases. The J segment lost 5 bases and the V segment lost 5 bases, leaving 16 bases of the junction unmatched. Per the germline V gene, CDR1 is SSHAT and CDR2 is FNYEAQ (reference sequence). This CDR3 spans 19 amino acids. Here the CDR3 DNA reads TGTGCCAGCAGCCGCCAGAAACCAGGACTAGCGGGAGACGGAGATACGCAGTATTTT. The encoded protein is CASSRQKPGLAGDGDTQYF.

This clone is a singleton in its sample. This chain links TRBV6-5 with TRBJ2-3, with D hard to call. The V end lost 5 bases, the J end lost 4 bases, and 10 bases lay between the germline ends. This CDR3 has 13 residues. Germline V gene lookup returns CDR1 MNHEY and CDR2 SVGAGI. The CDR3 spells CASSPLKSDTQYF. The CDR3 DNA follows: TGTGCCAGCAGTCCCCTAAAGTCAGATACGCAGTATTTT.

This chain uses TRBV28 with TRBJ1-1; D gene unclear. This CDR3 has 15 amino acids. V lost 2 bases and J 5 bases, leaving 15 bases between the germline ends. Germline loops: CDR1 MDHEN, CDR2 SYDVKM. Here the CDR3 DNA reads TGTGCCAGCAGTTTAGGGCAGCCGGCGGGTACTGAAGCTTTCTTT. It codes for CASSLGQPAGTEAFF.

This clone was observed once. CDR3 DNA: TGTGCCAGCAGCTCCGGGACTAGCGGTGCTAGGCAGTACTTC. This translates into CASSSGTSGARQYF. This chain links TRBV9 with TRBJ2-7; TRBD2 aligns across 11 bases. Germline V CDR1 and CDR2: SGDLS, YYNGEE. Losses at the gene ends were 4 bases for V and 9 bases for J; bases not matched to a gene: 9. The CDR3 spans 14 residues.

Concerning this clone itself: This CDR3 is also generated by other DNA sequences in the sample. The chain is built from TRBV7-9 and TRBJ1-2; 8 bases agree with TRBD1. The V and J ends lost 5 bases and 0 bases, in that order; junction bases with no gene match: 2. Germline loops: CDR1 SEHNR, CDR2 FQNEAQ (reference sequence). The CDR3 runs to 14 residues. This CDR3 is CASSPTGANYGYTF. In DNA, the CDR3 is TGTGCCAGCAGCCCGACAGGGGCTAACTATGGCTACACCTTC.